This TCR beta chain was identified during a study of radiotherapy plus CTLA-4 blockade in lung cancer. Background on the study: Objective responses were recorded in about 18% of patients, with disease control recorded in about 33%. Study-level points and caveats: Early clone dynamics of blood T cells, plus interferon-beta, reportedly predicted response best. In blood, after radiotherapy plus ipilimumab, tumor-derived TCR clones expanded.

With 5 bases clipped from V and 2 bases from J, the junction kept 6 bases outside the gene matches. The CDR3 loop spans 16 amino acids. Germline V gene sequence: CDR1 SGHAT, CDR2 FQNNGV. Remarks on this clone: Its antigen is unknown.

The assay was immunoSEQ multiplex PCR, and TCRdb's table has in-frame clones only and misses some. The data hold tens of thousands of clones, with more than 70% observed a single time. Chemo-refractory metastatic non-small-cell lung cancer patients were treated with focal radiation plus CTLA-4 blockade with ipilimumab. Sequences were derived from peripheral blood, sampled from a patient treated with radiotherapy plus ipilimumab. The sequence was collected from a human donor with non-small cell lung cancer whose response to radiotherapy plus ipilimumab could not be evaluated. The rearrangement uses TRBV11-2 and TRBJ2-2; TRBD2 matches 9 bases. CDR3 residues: CASSPRTSANTGELFF. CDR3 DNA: TGTGCCAGCAGCCCCCGGACTAGCGCCAACACCGGGGAGCTGTTTTTT.